The 25 T cell receptor beta chains listed next were all sequenced from one sample in a study of Graves' ophthalmopathy and Graves' hyperthyroidism. Amplified TCR beta CDR3 regions were obtained using RNA transcripts as template. In the first round, RT-PCR was carried out with HTBI primers, and a multiplex PCR formed the second round. TCRdb analysed the multiplex PCR reads with MiXCR anew, one entry per CDR3 protein. This sample has hundreds of thousands of distinct CDR3 sequences, with approximately 22% found just once. The sample was peripheral blood. The receptors were sampled from a woman under 30 with stable Graves' hyperthyroidism. Some clones in this sample may be carry-over from other donors' samples.

This clonotype was picked up many times. J is TRBJ2-7 and V is TRBV6-1; 8 positions match TRBD1. V lost 5 bases, J lost 0 bases, and 6 bases stayed unmatched. The germline V gene encodes CDR1 MNHNS and CDR2 SASEGT. The CDR3 has 15 amino acids. CDR3 sequence reads: CASSRDRRSSYEQYF. DNA for the CDR3: TGTGCCAGCAGTCGGGACAGGAGGAGCTCCTACGAGCAGTACTTC.

This clonotype has ten or more counts. The chain has TRBV7-6 and TRBJ1-3; D gene uncertain. With 1 base removed from V and 0 bases from J, the gap between germline ends came to 7 bases. CDR3 length equals 15 residues. Germline V gene lookup returns CDR1 SGHVS and CDR2 FNYEAQ. CDR3 loop: CASSLDFGSGNTIYF. The CDR3 region has the DNA TGTGCCAGCAGCTTAGATTTCGGCTCTGGAAACACCATATATTTT.

This clonotype has at least ten counts. This chain joins TRBV20-1 and TRBJ1-2, with D perhaps TRBD1 (5 bases). Trimming took 2 bases from V and 4 from J, leaving 8 bases between them. The CDR3 sequence is 12 residues long. Germline V gene lookup returns CDR1 DFQATT and CDR2 SNEGSKA (reference sequence). CDR3 nucleotides: TGCAGTGCTAGAAGGGGAAGCTATGGCTACACCTTC. Amino acids: CSARRGSYGYTF.

Many counts were recorded for this clonotype. This chain connects TRBV12-3 or TRBV12-4 to TRBJ1-3, with a weak D call TRBD1 (6 bases). The CDR3 extends over 15 amino acids. V lost 8 bases, J lost 8 bases, and 22 bases lay in between. CDR3 sequence reads: CASQRQAAKGDTIYF. The CDR3 DNA sequence: TGTGCCAGCCAGCGACAGGCGGCGAAAGGGGACACCATATATTTT.

This rearrangement joins TRBV29-1 to TRBJ1-2; 8 bases are shared with TRBD1. The J segment lost 4 bases and the V segment lost 6 bases, leaving 7 bases of the junction unmatched. From germline, CDR1 is SQVTM and CDR2 ANQGSEA. The CDR3 loop spans 13 amino acids. The CDR3 bases are TGCAGCGTGCCAGACAGGGGACCCTATGGCTACACCTTC. It specifies CSVPDRGPYGYTF.

This clonotype was observed many times. This sequence joins TRBV12-3 or TRBV12-4 and TRBJ1-1, with no clear D. With 7 bases removed from V and 4 bases from J, the gap between germline ends came to 19 bases. The CDR3 length is 15 residues. This CDR3 reads CASTPTNGIFTEAFF. DNA for the CDR3: TGTGCCAGCACTCCCACTAATGGAATTTTCACTGAAGCTTTCTTT.

CDR3 sequence reads: CATAMADFQDRSSNQPQHF. CDR3 sequence (DNA): TGTGCCACGGCTATGGCCGACTTCCAAGACAGGAGTAGCAATCAGCCCCAGCATTTT. The chain carries TRBV24-1 and TRBJ1-5; the D gene is possibly TRBD1 (6 bases). Between the trimmed V and J ends, which lost 10 bases and 0 bases, there was a span of 27 bases. The V gene's germline CDR1 is KGHDR and CDR2 SFDVKD. This CDR3 comprises 19 residues.

Many counts were recorded for this clonotype. With a much larger clone just one base away, this may be a read error. The chain is built from TRBV15 and TRBJ1-6; a possible D gene is TRBD1 (6 bases). CDR1 and CDR2 (germline): LNHNV, YYDKDF (reference sequence). The CDR3 covers 15 residues. The CDR3 sequence is CATSRDLRGGSHLHF. In DNA form, the CDR3 reads TGTGCCACCAGCAGAGATCTGCGAGGGGGTTCACACCTCCACTTT.

This clonotype was seen ten or more times. This rearrangement joins TRBV6-2 or TRBV6-3 to TRBJ2-2; 8 bases are a match to TRBD2. The CDR3 is 18 residues long. The germline V gene encodes CDR1 MNHEY and CDR2 SVGEGT. The V and J ends lost 7 bases and 0 bases, in that order; junction bases with no gene match: 13. The CDR3 bases are TGTGCCAGCATAGGGGCTAGCGGGCCACAAACGAACACCGGGGAGCTGTTTTTT. Translating it yields CASIGASGPQTNTGELFF.

Ten or more counts support this clonotype. This chain joins TRBV30 and TRBJ2-5; the D is unclear. V dropped 2 bases and J dropped 4 bases, with 11 bases sitting between them. The CDR3 has 13 amino acids. Germline-derived CDR1 and CDR2 are GTSNPN and SVGIG (reference sequence). CDR3 residues: CAWSLHSGETQYF. CDR3 nucleotides: TGTGCCTGGAGTCTACATTCAGGAGAGACCCAGTACTTC. Combining the CDR3 with reference TRBV30 and TRBJ2-5 gives the whole variable domain SQTIHQWPATLVQPVGSPLSLECTVEGTSNPNLYWYRQAAGRGLQLLFYSVGIGQISSEVPQNLSASRPQDRQFILSSKKLLLSDSGFYLCAWSLHSGETQYFGPGTRLLVL.

This clonotype has a count of ten or more. The chain uses TRBV6-5 and TRBJ1-1, with D unclear. CDR1 is MNHEY, CDR2 SVGAGI, per germline. The V and J ends lost 6 bases and 0 bases respectively, with 8 bases between them. This CDR3 contains 13 residues. In DNA, the CDR3 is TGTGCCAGCAGGTTAGATTTGAACACTGAAGCTTTCTTT. Protein: CASRLDLNTEAFF.

The V call is TRBV10-3, the J call TRBJ1-2; D is unclear. The V and J ends lost 5 bases and 6 bases respectively, with 16 bases between them. This CDR3 is 14 amino acids long. Germline V gene data show CDR1 as ENHRY and CDR2 as SYGVKD. CDR3 nucleotide sequence: TGTGCCATCAGTTACGGACCCGTCGGGGATGGCTACACCTTC. Protein product: CAISYGPVGDGYTF.

This clonotype came up many times. The CDR3 DNA follows: TGTGCCAGCAGCTTCCATGATCAGCCCCAGCATTTT. Protein sequence: CASSFHDQPQHF. V and J are TRBV7-9 and TRBJ1-5; D gene ambiguous. Germline values: CDR1 SEHNR, CDR2 FQNEAQ (reference sequence). The V and J ends lost 3 bases and 5 bases respectively, with 5 bases between them. The CDR3 runs to 12 residues.

The chain employs TRBV20-1 and TRBJ2-7, with D tentatively TRBD1 (6 bases). This CDR3 region has 12 residues. The V gene lost 5 bases and the J gene lost 3 bases, with 11 bases spanning the gap. CDR1 and CDR2 from the germline V gene are DFQATT and SNEGSKA (reference sequence). CDR3 region: CSAELQGYEQYF. The CDR3 coding sequence is TGCAGTGCTGAATTACAGGGCTACGAGCAGTACTTC.

This clonotype was picked up many times. The chain joins TRBV12-3 or TRBV12-4 to TRBJ1-1; D remains unclear. V was cut by 9 bases and J by 0 bases, with 11 bases left in between. There are 13 residues in the CDR3. DNA for the CDR3: TGTGCCAGTGAGCGAGAGGTGAACACTGAAGCTTTCTTT. Translated: CASEREVNTEAFF.

This clonotype has at least ten counts. The rearrangement joins TRBV9 to TRBJ1-2; D remains ambiguous. V shed 4 bases and J shed 7 bases, with 23 bases lying between them. The length of the CDR3 is 16 residues. Germline V gene sequence: CDR1 SGDLS, CDR2 YYNGEE. CDR3 sequence: CASSPRSSVVGSGYTF. As DNA, the CDR3 is TGTGCCAGCAGCCCACGTTCCTCGGTTGTGGGGTCTGGCTACACCTTC.

This clonotype was seen a handful of times. This sequence joins TRBV6-2 or TRBV6-3 and TRBJ1-2; 7 bases are shared with TRBD1. The CDR3 spans 12 residues. The germline CDR1 and CDR2 sequences are MNHEY and SVGEGT. V lost 4 bases and J lost 8; bases outside the gene matches: 4. In nucleotides, the CDR3 is TGTGCCAGCAGTTCAGGGGGGAACGGCTACACCTTC. This codes for CASSSGGNGYTF.

This clonotype has at least ten counts. The chain is built from TRBV20-1 and TRBJ1-2, with 9 positions matching TRBD1. This CDR3 contains 14 residues. Germline-derived CDR1 and CDR2 are DFQATT and SNEGSKA (reference sequence). Losses at the gene ends were 3 bases for V and 8 bases for J; bases not matched to a gene: 10. CDR3: CSARDTGGKGGYTF. CDR3 DNA: TGCAGTGCTAGGGATACAGGGGGCAAGGGAGGCTACACCTTC.

The chain links TRBV13 to TRBJ1-1, with 9 bases matching TRBD1. With 1 base clipped from V and 4 bases from J, the junction kept 4 bases outside the gene matches. The germline CDR1 and CDR2 sequences are PRHDT and FYEKMQ (reference sequence). The CDR3 loop spans 15 amino acids. The CDR3 reads CASSLAPDRGTEAFF. The DNA of the CDR3 is TGTGCCAGCAGCTTAGCCCCGGACAGGGGCACTGAAGCTTTCTTT.

About this clonotype itself: At one end, the junction sequence differs from germline, possibly due to a read error. The chain couples TRBV27 to TRBJ2-5; D may be TRBD1 or TRBD2 (5 bases each). From germline, CDR1 is MNHEY and CDR2 SMNVEV (reference sequence). This CDR3 has 17 residues. The DNA of the CDR3 is TGTGCCACCAGTGACACCCATAAAGGGGTAGCGCAAGAGACCCAGTACTTC. It translates to CATSDTHKGVAQETQYF.

This clonotype has more than one count but fewer than ten. This rearrangement joins TRBV9 to TRBJ2-5, with a tentative D call TRBD2 (6 bases). Trimming removed 2 bases at V and 5 bases at J, with 10 bases between. CDR1 and CDR2 (germline): SGDLS, YYNGEE. This CDR3 is 13 amino acids long. CDR3 sequence: CASSVEGFETQYF. CDR3 in DNA: TGTGCCAGCAGCGTGGAGGGCTTCGAGACCCAGTACTTC.

This chain connects TRBV12-3 or TRBV12-4 to TRBJ1-2, with 9 bases lining up with TRBD1. The CDR3 contains 14 residues. Trimming removed 3 bases from V and 7 bases from J; junction bases left unmatched: 6. Here the CDR3 DNA reads TGTGCCAGCAGTTTCGCGGGACAGGGACTTGGCTACACCTTC. Residues: CASSFAGQGLGYTF.

This chain uses TRBV19 with TRBJ1-1; maybe TRBD1 (6 bases). Germline-derived CDR1 and CDR2 are LNHDA and SQIVND (reference sequence). V lost 4 bases to trimming and J lost 4 bases, with 16 bases between them. There are 15 residues in the CDR3. CDR3 protein: CASSTYRERGTEAFF. For the CDR3, the DNA is TGTGCCAGTAGTACCTACAGGGAGAGGGGCACTGAAGCTTTCTTT. The full variable domain, completed using reference TRBV19 and TRBJ1-1, is DGGITQSPKYLFRKEGQNVTLSCEQNLNHDAMYWYRQDPGQGLRLIYYSQIVNDFQKGDIAEGYSVSREKKESFPLTVTSAQKNPTAFYLCASSTYRERGTEAFFGQGTRLTVV.

This clonotype was found a few times. This chain joins TRBV4-1 and TRBJ2-7, with D hard to call. Trimming removed 4 bases at V and 5 bases at J, with 12 bases between. The CDR3 has 13 residues. Germline assignment: CDR1 MGHRA and CDR2 YSYEKL. The CDR3 protein is CASSPSTLNEQYF. The CDR3 DNA reads as TGCGCCAGCAGCCCCTCCACCTTGAACGAGCAGTACTTC.

This clonotype was counted ten times or more. The CDR3 sequence is CASSLALTGAGAFF. CDR3 DNA: TGTGCCAGCAGTCTGGCCCTGACAGGGGCGGGAGCTTTCTTT. The chain recombines TRBV12-3 or TRBV12-4 with TRBJ1-1, with TRBD1 matching over 8 bases. The trim removed 5 bases at V and 10 bases at J, leaving 12 bases unmatched. CDR3 length: 14 residues.